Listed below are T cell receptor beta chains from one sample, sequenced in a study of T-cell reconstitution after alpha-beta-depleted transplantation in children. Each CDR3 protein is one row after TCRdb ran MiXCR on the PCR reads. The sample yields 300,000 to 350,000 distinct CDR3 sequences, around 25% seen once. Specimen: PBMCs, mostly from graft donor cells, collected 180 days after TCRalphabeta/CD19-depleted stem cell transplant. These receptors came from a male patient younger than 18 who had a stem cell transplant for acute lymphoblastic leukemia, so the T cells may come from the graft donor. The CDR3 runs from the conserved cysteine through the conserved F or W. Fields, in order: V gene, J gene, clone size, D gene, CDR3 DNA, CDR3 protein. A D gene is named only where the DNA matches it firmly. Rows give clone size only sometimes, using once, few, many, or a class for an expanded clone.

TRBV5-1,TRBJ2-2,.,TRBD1,TGCGCCAGCAGCGTGGGACAGGGTCGGGAGCTGTTTTTT,CASSVGQGRELFF
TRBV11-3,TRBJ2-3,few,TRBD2,TGTGCCAGCAGCTTTAGGAGCGGGAGGCCTAGCACAGATACGCAGTATTTT,CASSFRSGRPSTDTQYF
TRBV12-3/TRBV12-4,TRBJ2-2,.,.,TGTGCCAGCAGCCCGGGACCCATGGATCTCACCGGGGAGCTGTTTTTT,CASSPGPMDLTGELFF
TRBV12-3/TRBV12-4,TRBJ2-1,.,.,TGTGCCAGCATTCCCGAGTGGGGGAGAAGGCACAATGAGCAGTTCTTC,CASIPEWGRRHNEQFF
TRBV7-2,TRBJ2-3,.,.,TGTGCCAGCAGCTGCCCCCGGGACTCCCGTATTTATTTT,CASSCPRDSRIYF
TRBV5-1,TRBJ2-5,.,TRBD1,TGCGCCAGCAGCAGAACAGGGGGCTTGGAGACCCAGTACTTC,CASSRTGGLETQYF
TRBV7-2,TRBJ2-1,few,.,TGTGCCAGCAGCCCCCGATTCCTGGACAATGAGCAGTTCTTC,CASSPRFLDNEQFF
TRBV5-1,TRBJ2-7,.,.,TGCGCCAGCAGCTTAGCCGGGATACACGAGCAGTACTTC,CASSLAGIHEQYF
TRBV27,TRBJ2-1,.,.,TGTGCCAGCAGTTCCTACGGGACCTTCTCCTACAATGAGCAGTTCTTC,CASSSYGTFSYNEQFF
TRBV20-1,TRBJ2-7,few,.,TGCAGTGCTAGAGAGGCCCCCTACGAGCAGTACTTC,CSAREAPYEQYF
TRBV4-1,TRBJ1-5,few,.,TGCGCCAGCAGCCATCATGGGGGGGGCAATCAGCCCCAGCATTTT,CASSHHGGGNQPQHF
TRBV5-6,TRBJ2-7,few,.,TGTGCCAGCAGCCAAATTTTTGACAGCTCCTACGAGCAGTACTTC,CASSQIFDSSYEQYF
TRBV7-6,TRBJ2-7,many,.,TGTGCCAGCAGCTTAGCGATGGGTCCTAATGCAGCTTACGAGCAGTACTTC,CASSLAMGPNAAYEQYF
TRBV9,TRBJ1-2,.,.,TGTGCCAGCAGCCGCCACCCCCACTGGACAGCTTCTAACTATGGCTACACCTTC,CASSRHPHWTASNYGYTF
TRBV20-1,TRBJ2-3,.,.,TGCAGTGCTAGGAGGAGGGGGCGCACAGATACGCAGTATTTT,CSARRRGRTDTQYF
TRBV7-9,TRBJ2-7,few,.,TGTGCCAGCAGCTTCCGGGACAACTCCTACGAGCAGTACTTC,CASSFRDNSYEQYF
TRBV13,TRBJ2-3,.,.,TGTGCCAGCAGCTTAGGCCAGTGGACAGATACGCAGTATTTT,CASSLGQWTDTQYF
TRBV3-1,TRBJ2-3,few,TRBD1,TGTGCCAGCAGCCAAAGAGGCAGGGGGTCCACAGATACGCAGTATTTT,CASSQRGRGSTDTQYF
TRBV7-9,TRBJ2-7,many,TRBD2,TGTGCCAGCAGCCTCGGACTAGCGGGCTACGAGCAGTACTTC,CASSLGLAGYEQYF
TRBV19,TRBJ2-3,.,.,TGTGCCAGTAGTATGGGGGGACCCATCGCGACAGATACGCAGTATTTT,CASSMGGPIATDTQYF
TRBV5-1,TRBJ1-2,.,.,TGCGCCAGCAGCTTGGGGACACATAGTACCTACTATGGCTACACCTTC,CASSLGTHSTYYGYTF
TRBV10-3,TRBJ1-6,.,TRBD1,TGTGCCATCGGGGACAGGGGGCTGAATTCACCCCTCCACTTT,CAIGDRGLNSPLHF
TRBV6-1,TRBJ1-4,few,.,TGTGCCAGCAGGTCCGGACAGTTTCTGCAAGGTGAAAAACTGTTTTTT,CASRSGQFLQGEKLFF
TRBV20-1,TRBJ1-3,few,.,TGCAGTGCTAGACAGATCTCTGGAAACACCATATATTTT,CSARQISGNTIYF
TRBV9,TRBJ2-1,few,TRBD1,TGTGCCAGCAGCGTAGCGGGACAGATCTACAATGAGCAGTTCTTC,CASSVAGQIYNEQFF
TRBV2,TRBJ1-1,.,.,TGTGCCAGCAGTGTACAACCTAACACTGAAGCTTTCTTT,CASSVQPNTEAFF
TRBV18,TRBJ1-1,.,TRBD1,TGTGCCAGCTCACTCACAGGGGAAAAGGAAGCTTTCTTT,CASSLTGEKEAFF
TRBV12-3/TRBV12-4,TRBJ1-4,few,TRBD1,TGTGCCAGCAGTCTCAGGGGGCCTGGTGAAAAACTGTTTTTT,CASSLRGPGEKLFF
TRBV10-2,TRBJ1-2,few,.,TGCGCCAGCAGGCCAGGGCTACAGGGAGGCTATGGCTACACCTTC,CASRPGLQGGYGYTF
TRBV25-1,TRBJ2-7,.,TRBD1,TGTGCCAGCAGTGAACAGGGGGCGTTCTACGAGCAGTACTTC,CASSEQGAFYEQYF
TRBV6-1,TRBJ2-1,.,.,TGTGCCAGCACCCCAGGGGGGGCCGGCTACAATGAGCAGTTCTTC,CASTPGGAGYNEQFF
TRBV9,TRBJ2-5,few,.,TGTGCCAGCAGCGTATATTCAGGGGCCCAAGAGACCCAGTACTTC,CASSVYSGAQETQYF
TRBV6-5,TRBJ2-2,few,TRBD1,TGTGCCAGCAGTTACTGGGACAGGCGGACCGGGGAGCTGTTTTTT,CASSYWDRRTGELFF
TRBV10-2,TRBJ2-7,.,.,TGCGCCAGCAGTGAGGGGGTGGACAGATACTTC,CASSEGVDRYF
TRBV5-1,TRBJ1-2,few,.,TGCGCCAGCAGGGCCGGGACGGATTCGAACTATGGCTACACCTTC,CASRAGTDSNYGYTF
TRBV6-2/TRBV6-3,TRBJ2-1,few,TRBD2,TGTGCCAGCAGTTACCTAGCGGGAGTCCCCTACTCCTACAATGAGCAGTTCTTC,CASSYLAGVPYSYNEQFF
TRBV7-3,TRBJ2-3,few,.,TGTGCCAGCAGCTTAGTCCCAGAGAGCACAGATACGCAGTATTTT,CASSLVPESTDTQYF
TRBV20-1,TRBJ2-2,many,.,TGCAGTGCCTTTCTAGCTCCCGGGGAGCTGTTTTTT,CSAFLAPGELFF
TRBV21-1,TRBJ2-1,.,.,TGTGCCAAAAGGACTAGCGGGGCCTCCTACAATGAGCAGTTCTTC,CAKRTSGASYNEQFF
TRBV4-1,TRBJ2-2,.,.,TGCGCCAGCAGCCAAGTCCATCGGCTAGATAACACCGGGGAGCTGTTTTTT,CASSQVHRLDNTGELFF
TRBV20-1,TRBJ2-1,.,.,TGCAGTGCTCCCCGTAGCGGTTACAATGAGCAGTTCTTC,CSAPRSGYNEQFF
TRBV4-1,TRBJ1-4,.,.,TGCGCCAGCAGCGCCCGACCGGGGGAAAAACTGTTTTTT,CASSARPGEKLFF